This T cell receptor (beta chain) was observed in a study of CD8 T cells in Susac syndrome. Sequencing targeted TCR beta in T cells from blood (CD8+ and CD4+). When the RNA was reverse transcribed, random hexamers were used with an input of roughly 0.45 to 1 ug. TCRdb redid the calling of the immunoSEQ multiplex PCR reads with MiXCR, one entry per CDR3 protein. The sample yields about 400,000 distinct CDR3 sequences, approximately 85% seen once. Sequencing used CD8+ T cells from PBMCs. The TCR originated in a human donor with multiple sclerosis.

DNA for the CDR3: TGTGCCAGCAGCAGGATAGCGGGAAGCTACAATGAGCAGTTCTTC. Protein sequence: CASSRIAGSYNEQFF. V usage is TRBV7-9 and J usage is TRBJ2-1; 8 nucleotides agree with TRBD2. The trim removed 5 bases at V and 3 bases at J, leaving 6 bases unmatched. Germline CDR1 SEHNR, CDR2 FQNEAQ (reference sequence). This CDR3 spans 15 amino acids.